The sequence of this TCR beta chain was determined in a study of blood T cell repertoires in COVID-19. Whole-study context: Sources were T cells, B-cell-depleted T cells, or PBMCs; the material itself was cDNA or gDNA.

The method was immunoSEQ multiplex PCR; TCRdb's version includes in-frame clones alone and lacks a portion of them. Of 35,000 to 40,000 clones listed, 90% are singletons. V was clipped by 3 bases and J by 3 bases; unmatched bases: 6. Germline CDR1 and CDR2: LNHDA and SQIVND (reference sequence). This CDR3 has 15 residues. Sequenced input: peripheral blood. The chain has TRBV19 and TRBJ2-7; 9 nucleotides match TRBD1. The sequence came from a man aged 65-85 years with acute or convalescent COVID-19. CDR3 sequence reads: CASSMQGQGFYEQYF. The DNA for the CDR3 is TGTGCCAGTAGTATGCAGGGACAGGGCTTCTACGAGCAGTACTTC.